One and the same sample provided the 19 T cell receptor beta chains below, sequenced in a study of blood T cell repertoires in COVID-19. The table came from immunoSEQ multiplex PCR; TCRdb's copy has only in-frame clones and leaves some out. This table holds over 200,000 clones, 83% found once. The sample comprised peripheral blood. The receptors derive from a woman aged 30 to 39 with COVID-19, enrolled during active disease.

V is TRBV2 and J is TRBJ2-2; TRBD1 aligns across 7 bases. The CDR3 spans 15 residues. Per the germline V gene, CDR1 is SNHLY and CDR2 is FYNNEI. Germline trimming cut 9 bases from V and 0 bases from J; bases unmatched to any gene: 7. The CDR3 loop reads CASKAGTANTGELFF. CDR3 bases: TGTGCCAGTAAAGCCGGGACAGCGAACACCGGGGAGCTGTTTTTT.

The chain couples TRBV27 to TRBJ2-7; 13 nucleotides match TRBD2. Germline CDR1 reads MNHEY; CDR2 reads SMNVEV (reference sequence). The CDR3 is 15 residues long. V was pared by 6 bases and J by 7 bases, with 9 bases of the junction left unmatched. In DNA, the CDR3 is TGTGCCAGCAGCCAGGGACTAGCGGGGCCTCGGGAGCAGTACTTC. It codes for CASSQGLAGPREQYF.

DNA of the CDR3: TGTGCCAGCAGCTTAGGGAGCGGGAGGGGAAATGAGCAGTTCTTC. It specifies CASSLGSGRGNEQFF. The V gene is TRBV7-9, the J gene TRBJ2-1; TRBD2 agrees at 10 bases. This CDR3 is 15 amino acids long. The V segment lost 1 base and the J segment 7 bases; nucleotides outside the gene matches: 4. Germline CDR1 and CDR2: SEHNR and FQNEAQ (reference sequence).

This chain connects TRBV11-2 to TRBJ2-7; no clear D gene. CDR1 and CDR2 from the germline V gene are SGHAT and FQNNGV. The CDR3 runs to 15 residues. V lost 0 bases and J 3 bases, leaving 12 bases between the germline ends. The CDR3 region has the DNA TGTGCCAGCAGCTTAGAAAGGAGCTTGGTCTACGAGCAGTACTTC. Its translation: CASSLERSLVYEQYF.

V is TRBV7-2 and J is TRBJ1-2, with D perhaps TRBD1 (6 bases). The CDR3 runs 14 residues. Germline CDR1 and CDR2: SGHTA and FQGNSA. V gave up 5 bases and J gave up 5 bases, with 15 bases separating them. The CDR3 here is CASSLRLQGYGYTF. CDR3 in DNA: TGTGCCAGCAGCCTACGTCTACAGGGATATGGCTACACCTTC.

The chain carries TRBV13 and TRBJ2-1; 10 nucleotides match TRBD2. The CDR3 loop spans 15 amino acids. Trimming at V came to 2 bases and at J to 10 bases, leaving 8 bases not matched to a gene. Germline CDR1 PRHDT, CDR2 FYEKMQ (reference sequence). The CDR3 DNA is TGTGCCAGCAGCTTACGAGTAGCGGGGGGCGGGGAGCAGTTCTTC. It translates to CASSLRVAGGGEQFF. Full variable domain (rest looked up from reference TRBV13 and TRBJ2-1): AAGVIQSPRHLIKEKRETATLKCYPIPRHDTVYWYQQGPGQDPQFLISFYEKMQSDKGSIPDRFSAQQFSDYHSELNMSSLELGDSALYFCASSLRVAGGGEQFFGPGTRLTVL.

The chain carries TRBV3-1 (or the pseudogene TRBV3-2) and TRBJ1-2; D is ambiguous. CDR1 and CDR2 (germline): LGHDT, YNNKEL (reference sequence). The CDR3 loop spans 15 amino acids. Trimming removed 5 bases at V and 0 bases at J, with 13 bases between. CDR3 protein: CASSATSRTNYGYTF. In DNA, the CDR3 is TGTGCCAGCAGCGCCACATCCCGAACTAACTATGGCTACACCTTC.

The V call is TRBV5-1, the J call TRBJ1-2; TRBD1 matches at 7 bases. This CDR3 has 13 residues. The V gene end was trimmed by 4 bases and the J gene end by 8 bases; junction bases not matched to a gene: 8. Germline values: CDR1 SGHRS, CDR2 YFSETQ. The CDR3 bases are TGCGCCAGCAGCCTCGGACAGGATGGAGGCTACACCTTC. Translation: CASSLGQDGGYTF.

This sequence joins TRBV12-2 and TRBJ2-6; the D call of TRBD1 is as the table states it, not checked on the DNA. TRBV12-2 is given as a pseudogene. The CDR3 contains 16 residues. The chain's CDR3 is CASRLDWTAGANVLTF. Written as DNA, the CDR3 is TGTGCAAGTCGCTTAGATTGGACAGCTGGGGCCAACGTCCTGACTTTC.

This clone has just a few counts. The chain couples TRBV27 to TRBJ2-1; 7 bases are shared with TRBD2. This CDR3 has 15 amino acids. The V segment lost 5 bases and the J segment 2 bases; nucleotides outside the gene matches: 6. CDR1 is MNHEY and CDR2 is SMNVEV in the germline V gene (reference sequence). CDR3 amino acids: CASSPRLAPYNEQFF. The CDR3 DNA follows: TGTGCCAGCAGTCCCCGACTAGCTCCCTACAATGAGCAGTTCTTC.

The CDR3: CASSARGDYGYTF. CDR3 in DNA: TGTGCCAGTAGTGCCAGGGGAGACTATGGCTACACCTTC. The chain joins TRBV19 to TRBJ1-2, with a tentative D call TRBD1 (6 bases). The CDR3 is made up of 13 amino acids. CDR1 LNHDA and CDR2 SQIVND come from the germline V gene (reference sequence). V gave up 5 bases and J gave up 3 bases, with 10 bases separating them.

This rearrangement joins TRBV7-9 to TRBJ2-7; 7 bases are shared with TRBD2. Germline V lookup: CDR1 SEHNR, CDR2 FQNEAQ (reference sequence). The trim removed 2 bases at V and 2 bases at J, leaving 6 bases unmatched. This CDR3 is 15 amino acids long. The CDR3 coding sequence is TGTGCCAGCAGCTTACTAGCGGTGAACACCTACGAGCAGTACTTC. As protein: CASSLLAVNTYEQYF.

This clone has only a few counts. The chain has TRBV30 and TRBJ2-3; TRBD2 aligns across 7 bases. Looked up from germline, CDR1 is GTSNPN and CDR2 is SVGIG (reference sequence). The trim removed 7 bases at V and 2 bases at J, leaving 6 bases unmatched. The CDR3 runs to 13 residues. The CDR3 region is CALSAGTTDTQYF. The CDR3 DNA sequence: TGTGCCTTATCAGCGGGAACCACAGATACGCAGTATTTT.

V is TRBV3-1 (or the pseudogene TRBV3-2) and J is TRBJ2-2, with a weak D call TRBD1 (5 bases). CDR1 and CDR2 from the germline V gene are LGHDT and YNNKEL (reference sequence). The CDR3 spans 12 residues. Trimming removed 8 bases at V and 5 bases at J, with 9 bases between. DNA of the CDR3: TGTGCCAGCGACAGCGAAACCGGGGAGCTGTTTTTT. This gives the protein CASDSETGELFF.

This chain's CDR3 is CASTRWGPPNYGYTF. The CDR3 DNA sequence: TGCGCCAGCACCCGGTGGGGGCCCCCTAACTATGGCTACACCTTC. The chain couples TRBV5-1 to TRBJ1-2, with a possible D match to TRBD1 (6 bases). V was clipped by 6 bases and J by 0 bases, with 15 bases between them. Germline V lookup: CDR1 SGHRS, CDR2 YFSETQ. The CDR3 extends over 15 amino acids. Filled out from reference TRBV5-1 and TRBJ1-2, the complete variable domain reads KAGVTQTPRYLIKTRGQQVTLSCSPISGHRSVSWYQQTPGQGLQFLFEYFSETQRNKGNFPGRFSGRQFSNSRSEMNVSTLELGDSALYLCASTRWGPPNYGYTFGSGTRLTVV.

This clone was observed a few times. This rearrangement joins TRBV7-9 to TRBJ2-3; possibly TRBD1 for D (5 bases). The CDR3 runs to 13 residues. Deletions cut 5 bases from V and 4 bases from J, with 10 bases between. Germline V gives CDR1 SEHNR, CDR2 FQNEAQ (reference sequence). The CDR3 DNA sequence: TGTGCCAGCAGCCCAGGGATCCCAGATACGCAGTATTTT. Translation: CASSPGIPDTQYF.

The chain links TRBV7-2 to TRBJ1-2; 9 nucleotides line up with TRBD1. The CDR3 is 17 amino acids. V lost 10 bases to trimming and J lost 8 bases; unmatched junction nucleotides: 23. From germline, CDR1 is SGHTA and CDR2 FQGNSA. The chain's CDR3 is CATHAKQGALRLGGYTF. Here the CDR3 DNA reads TGTGCCACCCACGCAAAACAGGGGGCGCTACGTTTGGGGGGCTACACCTTC.

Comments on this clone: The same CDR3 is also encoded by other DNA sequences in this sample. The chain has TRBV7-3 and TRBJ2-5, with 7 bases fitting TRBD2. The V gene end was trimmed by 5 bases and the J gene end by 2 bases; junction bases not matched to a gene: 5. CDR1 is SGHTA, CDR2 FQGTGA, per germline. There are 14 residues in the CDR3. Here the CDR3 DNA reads TGTGCCAGCAGCCCCACGGGACTACAAGAGACCCAGTACTTC. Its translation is CASSPTGLQETQYF.

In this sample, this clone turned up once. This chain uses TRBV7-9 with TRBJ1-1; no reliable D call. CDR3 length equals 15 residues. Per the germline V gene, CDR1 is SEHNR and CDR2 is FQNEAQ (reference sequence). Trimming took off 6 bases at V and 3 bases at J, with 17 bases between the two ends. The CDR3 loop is CASSPVAPLDTEAFF. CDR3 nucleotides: TGTGCCAGCAGTCCAGTCGCCCCTCTCGACACTGAAGCTTTCTTT. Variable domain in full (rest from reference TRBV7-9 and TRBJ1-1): DTGVSQNPRHKITKRGQNVTFRCDPISEHNRLYWYRQTLGQGPEFLTYFQNEAQLEKSRLLSDRFSAERPKGSFSTLEIQRTEQGDSAMYLCASSPVAPLDTEAFFGQGTRLTVV.